Listed below are T cell receptor beta chains from one sample, sequenced in a study of blood T cells in healthy people across ages. Each CDR3 protein gets one entry after TCRdb re-called the 5' RACE reads with MiXCR. The sample lists roughly 1.7 million distinct CDR3 sequences, about 31% occurring once. What was sequenced was blood. The receptors here all came from a woman aged 30 to 39 in good health. Each CDR3 is given with its conserved first and last residue. The D gene is left open where the match is weak. Expanded clones are given a class, and other clones once, few, many or no size at all.

DNA: TGCGCCAGCAGCCCGGGGGTAGTTAAAGAGACTCAGTACTTC
CDR3: CASSPGVVKETQYF
size: .
D: .
J: TRBJ2-5
V: TRBV5-1

DNA: TGCAGTGCCAGGGGTTGGAGGGAGACCCAGTACTTC
CDR3: CSARGWRETQYF
size: .
D: .
J: TRBJ2-5
V: TRBV20-1

DNA: TGTGCCAGCAGTTCGGGACTGCCTGGGTACTATGGCTACACCTTC
CDR3: CASSSGLPGYYGYTF
size: .
D: .
J: TRBJ1-2
V: TRBV27

DNA: TGTGCCAGCAGCTTAGTAGTAGCGGGAGGAGAGACCCAGTACTTC
CDR3: CASSLVVAGGETQYF
size: .
D: TRBD2
J: TRBJ2-5
V: TRBV7-2

DNA: TGTGCCAGCAGTGAAAAAACGGCCTCTGGAAACACCATATATTTT
CDR3: CASSEKTASGNTIYF
size: few
D: .
J: TRBJ1-3
V: TRBV2

DNA: TGTGCCAGCAGCCACATTCCGGCGCTCGTAGGGGGGTACGAGCAGTACTTC
CDR3: CASSHIPALVGGYEQYF
size: few
D: .
J: TRBJ2-7
V: TRBV3-1

DNA: TGTGCCAGCAGTGAAGCGGGACTAGCGGGGGGTGAGCAGTTCTTC
CDR3: CASSEAGLAGGEQFF
size: few
D: TRBD2
J: TRBJ2-1
V: TRBV6-1

DNA: TGTGCCAGCAGCTGGGACCGATTAGCGGGGGGACAAGAGACCCAGTACTTC
CDR3: CASSWDRLAGGQETQYF
size: once
D: TRBD2
J: TRBJ2-5
V: TRBV5-4

DNA: TGTGCCAGCAGTTACTCCGGGCCGGGAGAGACCCAGTACTTC
CDR3: CASSYSGPGETQYF
size: many
D: .
J: TRBJ2-5
V: TRBV6-6

DNA: TGTGCCACCAGCAGAGTTGCAGGCTCTGGGGCCAACGTCCTGACTTTC
CDR3: CATSRVAGSGANVLTF
size: .
D: .
J: TRBJ2-6
V: TRBV15

DNA: TGTGCCATCAGTAACCTGGAAGAGACCCAGTACTTC
CDR3: CAISNLEETQYF
size: few
D: .
J: TRBJ2-5
V: TRBV10-3

DNA: TGTGCCAGCAGCTTCCAGCCGGAACGACAGGGGAGAGTGGGACGCGAGCAGTACTTC
CDR3: CASSFQPERQGRVGREQYF
size: .
D: TRBD1
J: TRBJ2-7
V: TRBV7-2

DNA: TGTGCCAGCAGCCTTACAGGGGTGTGGGAGCAGTTCTTC
CDR3: CASSLTGVWEQFF
size: .
D: TRBD1
J: TRBJ2-1
V: TRBV7-9

DNA: TGTGCCAGCTCATCCAACAGGGAGTCGAACACCGGGGAGCTGTTTTTT
CDR3: CASSSNRESNTGELFF
size: few
D: .
J: TRBJ2-2
V: TRBV18

DNA: TGCGCCAGCAGTGAGACGTCCCGCGGTACGCAGTATTTT
CDR3: CASSETSRGTQYF
size: .
D: .
J: TRBJ2-3
V: TRBV10-1

DNA: TGCAGCGTTGACGACAAAAGGGTGGGTTATGAGCAGTTCTTC
CDR3: CSVDDKRVGYEQFF
size: .
D: .
J: TRBJ2-1
V: TRBV29-1

DNA: TGTGCCAGCAAGGGGGATTACGAGCAGTACTTC
CDR3: CASKGDYEQYF
size: few
D: .
J: TRBJ2-7
V: TRBV6-1

DNA: TGCAGTGCTCCGACAGGGGCCCCGTCCTACAATGAGCAGTTCTTC
CDR3: CSAPTGAPSYNEQFF
size: few
D: TRBD1
J: TRBJ2-1
V: TRBV20-1

DNA: TGCGCCAGCAATGAGCGGGGCCCAGATACGCAGTATTTT
CDR3: CASNERGPDTQYF
size: .
D: TRBD2
J: TRBJ2-3
V: TRBV10-2

DNA: TGCAGTGCGAGACTTGTAGCCGAGCAGTACTTC
CDR3: CSARLVAEQYF
size: few
D: .
J: TRBJ2-7
V: TRBV20-1

DNA: TGCAGTGCTAGAGTCTTGGGACAGGGGGTACACGGGCAGTACTTC
CDR3: CSARVLGQGVHGQYF
size: .
D: TRBD1
J: TRBJ2-7
V: TRBV20-1

DNA: TGCGCCAGCAGCCAAGGGGCGGGGGGCGAGCAGTACTTC
CDR3: CASSQGAGGEQYF
size: many
D: TRBD2
J: TRBJ2-7
V: TRBV3-1

DNA: TGCAGCGCCGGCCCGGGGGGCTTCCAGGAAAAACTGTTTTTT
CDR3: CSAGPGGFQEKLFF
size: few
D: .
J: TRBJ1-4
V: TRBV29-1

DNA: TGCGCCAGCCACAAACCTAGTATAGCGGGGGGGCCTCAAGAGACCCAGTACTTC
CDR3: CASHKPSIAGGPQETQYF
size: .
D: TRBD2
J: TRBJ2-5
V: TRBV5-1

DNA: TGTGCCAGCAGTTCAACGGGAGTCGTTCCCCACGAGCAGTACTTC
CDR3: CASSSTGVVPHEQYF
size: few
D: .
J: TRBJ2-7
V: TRBV2

DNA: TGCGCCAGCAGCCACGGACTAGCGGGAGAGGAGACCCAGTACTTC
CDR3: CASSHGLAGEETQYF
size: few
D: TRBD2
J: TRBJ2-5
V: TRBV4-1

DNA: TGTGCCAGCAGCGTCAACCCGGGTACTAATCAGCCCCAGCATTTT
CDR3: CASSVNPGTNQPQHF
size: .
D: .
J: TRBJ1-5
V: TRBV13

DNA: TGTGCCAGCAGTTTGACCAGGGGAGCGCACACCAAAGAGACCCAGTACTTC
CDR3: CASSLTRGAHTKETQYF
size: .
D: .
J: TRBJ2-5
V: TRBV27